These 14 T cell receptor beta chains came from one sample sequenced in a study of PD-1 blockade in classical Hodgkin lymphoma. Autologous stem cell transplantation was followed by relapse in every patient, and brentuximab vedotin exposure varied. Clones were sequenced by immunoSEQ multiplex PCR, and TCRdb holds only the in-frame ones, with some missing. This sample has 20,000 to 25,000 clones; over 65% occur once, and the top ten carry about 40%. The material was peripheral blood mononuclear cells (PBMCs), obtained before the second cycle of nivolumab. These TCRs come from a human donor with classical Hodgkin lymphoma.

This rearrangement joins TRBV7-9 to TRBJ2-1; D gene ambiguous. Germline V lookup: CDR1 SEHNR, CDR2 FQNEAQ (reference sequence). The ends were cut back, 5 bases at V and 0 bases at J, with 11 bases in the middle. The CDR3 has 15 amino acids. CDR3 region: CASSASDASYNEQFF. CDR3 bases: TGTGCCAGCAGCGCCTCGGACGCCTCCTACAATGAGCAGTTCTTC.

In its sample, this clone was seen once. The chain links TRBV15 to TRBJ2-3, with TRBD1 matching over 8 bases. Germline V gene lookup returns CDR1 LNHNV and CDR2 YYDKDF (reference sequence). The J segment lost 7 bases and the V segment lost 7 bases, leaving 10 bases of the junction unmatched. The CDR3 runs to 14 residues. The CDR3 DNA reads as TGTGCCACCACGACAGGGGTGGTTCGGAATACGCAGTATTTT. This codes for CATTTGVVRNTQYF. The variable domain in full, with the rest retrieved from reference TRBV15 and TRBJ2-3, is DAMVIQNPRYQVTQFGKPVTLSCSQTLNHNVMYWYQQKSSQAPKLLFHYYDKDFNNEADTPDNFQSRRPNTSFCFLDIRSPGLGDTAMYLCATTTGVVRNTQYFGPGTRLTVL.

This chain joins TRBV29-1 and TRBJ1-1; tentative D call: TRBD1 (6 bases). V lost 8 bases to trimming and J lost 1 base, with 14 bases between them. Looked up from germline, CDR1 is SQVTM and CDR2 is ANQGSEA. The CDR3 covers 13 residues. The CDR3: CSNYETGNTEAFF. CDR3 in DNA: TGCAGCAATTACGAGACAGGGAACACTGAAGCTTTCTTT.

V and J are TRBV4-1 and TRBJ1-5; D uncertain. The germline V gene has CDR1 MGHRA and CDR2 YSYEKL. V was cut by 1 base and J by 0 bases, with 4 bases left in between. The CDR3 length is 14 residues. Here the CDR3 reads CASSQASSNQPQHF. CDR3 nucleotides: TGCGCCAGCAGCCAAGCGTCTAGCAATCAGCCCCAGCATTTT.

This rearrangement joins TRBV30 to TRBJ2-7, with D possibly being TRBD1 (6 bases). Germline V gene sequence: CDR1 GTSNPN, CDR2 SVGIG (reference sequence). Trimming pared 7 bases from V and 6 bases from J, leaving 16 bases between. The CDR3 spans 12 residues. CDR3 region: CAYGRTVREQYF. The DNA for the CDR3 is TGTGCCTACGGACGGACAGTTCGCGAGCAGTACTTC.

The rearrangement links TRBV25-1 to TRBJ2-3; D remains ambiguous. From germline, CDR1 is MGHDK and CDR2 SYGVNS. V lost 0 bases to trimming and J lost 2 bases, with 15 bases between them. This CDR3 has 17 amino acids. In nucleotides, the CDR3 is TGTGCCAGCAGTGAATATCGAACCAGCCAGCACACAGATACGCAGTATTTT. Translation gives CASSEYRTSQHTDTQYF.

The chain is built from TRBV20-1 and TRBJ2-5, with D possibly TRBD2 on 6 matching bases. Germline CDR1 DFQATT, CDR2 SNEGSKA (reference sequence). Trimming left V 5 bases short and J 7 bases short, with 8 bases between. The CDR3 has 10 residues. This chain's CDR3 is CSALEGTQYF. CDR3 bases: TGCAGTGCTCTGGAGGGGACCCAGTACTTC.

This clone has only a few counts. This chain links TRBV30 with TRBJ2-7, with TRBD2 identical over 10 bases. The J segment lost 3 bases and the V segment lost 5 bases, leaving 4 bases of the junction unmatched. The CDR3 consists of 13 residues. CDR1 and CDR2 (germline): GTSNPN, SVGIG (reference sequence). The CDR3 loop reads CAWVQRGGYEQYF. CDR3 bases: TGTGCCTGGGTCCAGCGGGGGGGCTACGAGCAGTACTTC.

This clone occurred a few times. V usage is TRBV7-9 and J usage is TRBJ2-6; D not resolved. CDR3 size: 12 residues. V was cut by 5 bases and J by 4 bases, with 3 bases left in between. CDR1 and CDR2 (germline): SEHNR, FQNEAQ (reference sequence). The CDR3 sequence: CASSRGANVLTF. CDR3 DNA sequence: TGTGCCAGCAGCAGGGGGGCCAACGTCCTGACTTTC.

This clone occurred a few times. This chain uses TRBV6-5 with TRBJ1-6, with D uncertain. This CDR3 contains 16 residues. The V and J ends lost 0 bases and 3 bases respectively, with 9 bases between them. Germline V gene lookup returns CDR1 MNHEY and CDR2 SVGAGI. The CDR3 loop reads CASSYSGRFYNSPLHF. The CDR3, as DNA: TGTGCCAGCAGTTACTCCGGGAGGTTCTATAATTCACCCCTCCACTTT.

This chain joins TRBV4-3 and TRBJ1-3; 11 nucleotides match TRBD1. The CDR3 loop spans 17 amino acids. CDR1 and CDR2 from the germline V gene are LGHNA and YSLEER. The V segment lost 4 bases and the J segment 4 bases; nucleotides outside the gene matches: 9. This CDR3 reads CASSRNAGTGGGNTIYF. In DNA form, the CDR3 reads TGCGCCAGCAGCCGAAATGCCGGGACAGGGGGAGGAAACACCATATATTTT.

Points on this clone: Relative to the germline gene, one junction end is altered; a read error may explain this. The chain joins TRBV29-1 to TRBJ1-1; 7 bases are a match to TRBD1. Germline CDR1 and CDR2: SQVTM and ANQGSEA. The CDR3 extends over 13 amino acids. As DNA, the CDR3 is TGCAGCAATTACGAGACAGGGAACGCTGAAGCTTTCTTT. Its protein is CSNYETGNAEAFF. Complete variable domain (other parts from reference TRBV29-1 and TRBJ1-1): SAVISQKPSRDICQRGTSLTIQCQVDSQVTMMFWYRQQPGQSLTLIATANQGSEATYESGFVIDKFPISRPNLTFSTLTVSNMSPEDSSIYLCSNYETGNAEAFFGQGTRLTVV.

This clone has only one observation. The chain links TRBV9 to TRBJ1-2, with D unresolved. The CDR3 consists of 13 residues. V was trimmed by 0 bases and J by 2 bases, leaving 5 bases between them. Germline V gives CDR1 SGDLS, CDR2 YYNGEE. The chain's CDR3 is CASSVDINYGYTF. In DNA form, the CDR3 reads TGTGCCAGCAGCGTAGATATAAACTATGGCTACACCTTC.

This clone is judged medium-sized (0.01 to 0.1%). The rearrangement uses TRBV2 and TRBJ2-2; D unresolved. The germline gives CDR1 SNHLY, CDR2 FYNNEI. Trimming left V 8 bases short and J 8 bases short, with 12 bases between. The CDR3 has 12 amino acids. The CDR3 DNA is TGTGCCAGCCTTGGGGTGCCGGGGGAGCTGTTTTTT. Amino acids: CASLGVPGELFF.